The entry below describes one TCR beta chain. This clone occurred a few times. Its antigen is unknown. Base qualities are missing; no much larger clone stands one base away. The collaborating institutions used their own protocols to collect whole blood in K2EDTA tubes. For TCRbeta analysis, collaborator samples were shipped as frozen whole blood, as isolated PBMCs, or as DNA extracted from either sample type. This sample was taken from a study of blood T cell repertoires in COVID-19 (dated by TCRdb to about 2020). Broadly, across the study: Collaborator samples came from the United States, Italy and Spain and covered acute and convalescent phases of COVID-19. The material from the prospective study consisted of cDNA or gDNA derived from T cells, B-cell-depleted T cells, or PBMCs. The repertoires were released in a freely available public database meant as a resource for research on the immune response to SARS-CoV-2. A de-identified subject ID, COVID-19 status, age in years and sex were almost always included in the sample metadata. The dataset comprised deeply sampled blood TCRbeta repertoires from subjects exposed to, actively infected with, or recovered from COVID-19. Samples were obtained from the ongoing ImmuneRACE study (first 160 participants) and from 1,254 subjects provided by 6 global collaborators. HLA class I and class II types, where available, came from metadata supplied by the sample provider rather than from assay-based typing. On the study overall, not on this receptor specifically: The quantity of clinical and demographic metadata differed by source and by participant and was supplied without curation.

The CDR3 holds 15 amino acids from the cysteine to the phenylalanine. Just CDR3 DNA is preserved here, 45 bases in frame from base 1. Based on the germline V gene (reference sequence), the CDR1 and CDR2 sequences are LGHDT and YNNKEL. The germline V and J ends show losses of 0 bases and 4 bases respectively, and no gene match explains 2 bases of the junction. TCRbeta CDR3 regions were amplified from genomic DNA using the immunoSEQ Assay, a bias-controlled multiplex PCR. Processing in the source paper ran as follows. Nucleated cell counts per sample were estimated from amplification of reference gene primers within the assay. To quantify the absolute abundance of each unique TCRbeta CDR3 rearrangement, sequence reads were collapsed and filtered. For each sample, productive Simpson clonality was calculated by taking the square root of Simpson's diversity index across productive rearrangements. As stored in TCRdb, this immuneACCESS dataset retains in-frame rearrangements with V and J assigned. A fraction of the clones does not appear; measured against another copy, unresolved V genes explain less than half of the discrepancy, and the remainder lacks a known reason. V, J and clone size are taken as reported in that table, and D and trimming were inferred from the DNA itself. Recorded for this sample are tens of thousands of clones; 88% of them occurred a single time. The top ten constitute approximately 4% of the sample.

The chain uses TRBV3-1 (or the pseudogene TRBV3-2) and TRBJ2-7, and 11 bases in between align with TRBD2. Sample: peripheral blood. This TCR was recovered from a human donor in a cohort sampled during active COVID-19. The nucleotides are TGTGCCAGCAGCCAAGATCTAGCGGGAGGATACGAGCAGTACTTC. Its protein reads: CASSQDLAGGYEQYF.